This T cell receptor (beta chain) appears in the sequencing data of a study of T cell responses to AZD1222 COVID-19 vaccine. Study results and caveats: A reported finding is that nearly half of spike-specific TCRs target unmutated variant regions.

About this clone itself: Antigen unknown.

The assay was immunoSEQ multiplex PCR, and TCRdb's table has in-frame clones only and misses some. The sample includes 150,000 to 200,000 clones, roughly 89% of them seen just once. The germline V gene has CDR1 MNHEY and CDR2 SVGAGI. The CDR3 is 15 amino acids. The V end was cut by 7 bases, the J end by 0 bases, with 10 bases between. This receptor was taken from an adult in good health. The rearrangement uses TRBV6-5 and TRBJ2-6; D remains unclear. Sequencing used peripheral blood, obtained on day 0 of AZD1222 vaccination. The CDR3 here is CASMGRSSGANVLTF. The DNA for the CDR3 is TGTGCCAGCATGGGCAGGAGCTCTGGGGCCAACGTCCTGACTTTC.